This TCR beta chain originates from a study of long-term antiretroviral therapy in people with HIV. Researchers ran immunoSEQ v3.0 at survey level. Produced via immunoSEQ multiplex PCR; TCRdb's table is partial and in-frame only. The repertoire has 20,000 to 25,000 clones, 65% to 85% of them found once; the top ten carry approximately 8.8%. Study-level findings and limits: Dominating the repertoire at all time points were the clones that expanded before ART. Blood specimens, gathered between the mid-2000s and the late 2010s, were possibly obtained under older ART regimens.

The CDR3 loop spans 13 amino acids. Trimming took off 0 bases at V and 3 bases at J, with 5 bases between the two ends. Germline V CDR1 and CDR2: SGHTA, FQGTGA. About this clone: What it binds is unknown.

The chain combines TRBV7-3 with TRBJ2-5; D is undetermined. Sequenced material: unsorted PBMCs, taken 1.2 years after starting antiretroviral therapy. This sequence originates from a woman aged 40 to 49 with HIV. Written as DNA, the CDR3 is TGTGCCAGCAGCTTAACGTGGGAAGAGACCCAGTACTTC. Its protein product is CASSLTWEETQYF.